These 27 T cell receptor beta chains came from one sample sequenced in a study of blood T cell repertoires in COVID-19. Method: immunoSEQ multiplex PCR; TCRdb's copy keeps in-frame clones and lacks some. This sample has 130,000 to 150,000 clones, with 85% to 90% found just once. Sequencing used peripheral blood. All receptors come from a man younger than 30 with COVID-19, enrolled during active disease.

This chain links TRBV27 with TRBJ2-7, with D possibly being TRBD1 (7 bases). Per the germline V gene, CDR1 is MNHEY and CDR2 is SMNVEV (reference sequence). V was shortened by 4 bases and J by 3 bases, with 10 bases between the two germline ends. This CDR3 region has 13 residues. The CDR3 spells CASSWQGGYEQYF. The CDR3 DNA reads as TGTGCCAGCAGTTGGCAGGGGGGCTACGAGCAGTACTTC.

The CDR3 nucleotides read TGTGCCAGCAGCCCGACCCGAGGGGAGCAGTACTTC. It codes for CASSPTRGEQYF. The genes are TRBV5-4 and TRBJ2-7; tentatively, D is TRBD2 (5 bases). Germline CDR1 is SGHNT and CDR2 is YYREEE (reference sequence). Trimming pared 4 bases from V and 7 bases from J, leaving 12 bases between. The CDR3 covers 12 residues.

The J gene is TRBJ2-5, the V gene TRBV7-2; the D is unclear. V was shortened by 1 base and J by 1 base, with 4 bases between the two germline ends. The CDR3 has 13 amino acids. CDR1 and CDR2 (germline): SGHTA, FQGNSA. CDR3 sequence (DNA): TGTGCCAGCAGCTTAGTTCGCCAAGAGACCCAGTACTTC. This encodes CASSLVRQETQYF.

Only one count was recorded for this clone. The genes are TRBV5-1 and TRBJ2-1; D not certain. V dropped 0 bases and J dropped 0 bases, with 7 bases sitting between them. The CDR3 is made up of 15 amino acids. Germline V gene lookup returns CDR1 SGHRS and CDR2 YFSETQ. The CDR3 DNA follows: TGCGCCAGCAGCTTGGTACGGAGCTCCTACAATGAGCAGTTCTTC. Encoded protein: CASSLVRSSYNEQFF.

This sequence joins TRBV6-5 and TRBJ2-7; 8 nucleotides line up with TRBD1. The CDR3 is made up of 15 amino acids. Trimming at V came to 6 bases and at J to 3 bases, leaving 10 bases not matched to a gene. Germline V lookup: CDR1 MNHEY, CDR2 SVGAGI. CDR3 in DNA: TGTGCCAGCAGGCAACCAGGGGGCCAGTTCTACGAGCAGTACTTC. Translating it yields CASRQPGGQFYEQYF.

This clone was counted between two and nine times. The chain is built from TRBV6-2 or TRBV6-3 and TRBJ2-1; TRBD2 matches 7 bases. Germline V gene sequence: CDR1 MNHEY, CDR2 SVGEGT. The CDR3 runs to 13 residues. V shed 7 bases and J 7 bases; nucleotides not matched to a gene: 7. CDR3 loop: CASNPGAGNEQFF. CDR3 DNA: TGTGCCAGCAACCCGGGAGCGGGAAATGAGCAGTTCTTC.

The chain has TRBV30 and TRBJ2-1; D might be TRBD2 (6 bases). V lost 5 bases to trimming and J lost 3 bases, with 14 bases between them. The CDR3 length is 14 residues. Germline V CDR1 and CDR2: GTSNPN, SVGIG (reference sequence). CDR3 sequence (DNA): TGTGCCTGGGGAAACGGGAGCCACTACAATGAGCAGTTCTTC. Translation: CAWGNGSHYNEQFF.

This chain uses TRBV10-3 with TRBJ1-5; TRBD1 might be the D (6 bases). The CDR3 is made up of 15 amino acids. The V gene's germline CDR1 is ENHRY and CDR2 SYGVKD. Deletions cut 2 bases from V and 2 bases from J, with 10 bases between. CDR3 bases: TGTGCCATCAGTGAGGGACAGAAGGGCAATCAGCCCCAGCATTTT. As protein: CAISEGQKGNQPQHF.

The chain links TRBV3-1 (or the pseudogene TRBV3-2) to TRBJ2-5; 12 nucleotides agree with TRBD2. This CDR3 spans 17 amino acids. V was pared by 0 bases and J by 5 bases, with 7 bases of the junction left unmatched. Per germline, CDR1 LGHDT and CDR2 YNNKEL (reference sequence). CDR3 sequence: CASSQDILAGGSETQYF. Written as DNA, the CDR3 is TGTGCCAGCAGCCAAGACATCCTAGCGGGAGGGAGTGAGACCCAGTACTTC.

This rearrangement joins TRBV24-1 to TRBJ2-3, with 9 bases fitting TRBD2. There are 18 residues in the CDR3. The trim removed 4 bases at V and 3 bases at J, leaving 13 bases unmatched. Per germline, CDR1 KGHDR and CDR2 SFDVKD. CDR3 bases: TGTGCCACCAGTGACCCGTTTAGTAGCGGGAGTGGAACAGATACGCAGTATTTT. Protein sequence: CATSDPFSSGSGTDTQYF.

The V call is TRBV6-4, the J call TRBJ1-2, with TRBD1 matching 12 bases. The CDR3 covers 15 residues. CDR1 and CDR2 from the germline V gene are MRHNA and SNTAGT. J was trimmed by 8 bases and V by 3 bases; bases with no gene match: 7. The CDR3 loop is CASSESGTGGDGYTF. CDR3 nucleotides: TGTGCCAGCAGTGAGTCCGGGACAGGGGGCGACGGCTACACCTTC.

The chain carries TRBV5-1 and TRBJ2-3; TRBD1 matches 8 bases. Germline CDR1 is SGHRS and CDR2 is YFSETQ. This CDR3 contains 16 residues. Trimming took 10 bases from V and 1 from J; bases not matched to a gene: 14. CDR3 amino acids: CAGRDRPIVGTDTQYF. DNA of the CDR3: TGCGCCGGCCGGGACAGGCCTATTGTGGGCACAGATACGCAGTATTTT.

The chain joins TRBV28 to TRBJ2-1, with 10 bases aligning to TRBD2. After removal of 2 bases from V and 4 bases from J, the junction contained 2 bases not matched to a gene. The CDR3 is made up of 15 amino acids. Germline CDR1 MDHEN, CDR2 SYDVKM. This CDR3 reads CASSLTSGVYNEQFF. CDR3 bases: TGTGCCAGCAGTTTAACTAGCGGGGTGTACAATGAGCAGTTCTTC. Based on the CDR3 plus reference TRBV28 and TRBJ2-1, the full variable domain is DVKVTQSSRYLVKRTGEKVFLECVQDMDHENMFWYRQDPGLGLRLIYFSYDVKMKEKGDIPEGYSVSREKKERFSLILESASTNQTSMYLCASSLTSGVYNEQFFGPGTRLTVL.

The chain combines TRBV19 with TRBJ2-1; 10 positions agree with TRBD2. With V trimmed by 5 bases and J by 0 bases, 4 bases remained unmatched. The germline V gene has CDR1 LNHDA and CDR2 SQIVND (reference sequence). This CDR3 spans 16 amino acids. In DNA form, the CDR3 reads TGTGCCAGTAGTTTTGTAGCGGGAGGCTCCTACAATGAGCAGTTCTTC. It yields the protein CASSFVAGGSYNEQFF.

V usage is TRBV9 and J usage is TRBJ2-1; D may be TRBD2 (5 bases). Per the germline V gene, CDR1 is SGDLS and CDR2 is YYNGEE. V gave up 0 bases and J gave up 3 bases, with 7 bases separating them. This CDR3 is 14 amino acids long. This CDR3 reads CASSVATSYNEQFF. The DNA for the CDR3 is TGTGCCAGCAGCGTAGCAACTAGCTACAATGAGCAGTTCTTC.

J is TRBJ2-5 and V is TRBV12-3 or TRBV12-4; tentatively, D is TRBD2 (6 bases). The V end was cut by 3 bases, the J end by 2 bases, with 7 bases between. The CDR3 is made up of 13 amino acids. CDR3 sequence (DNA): TGTGCCAGCAGTTTTGCGGGGCAAGAGACCCAGTACTTC. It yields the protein CASSFAGQETQYF.

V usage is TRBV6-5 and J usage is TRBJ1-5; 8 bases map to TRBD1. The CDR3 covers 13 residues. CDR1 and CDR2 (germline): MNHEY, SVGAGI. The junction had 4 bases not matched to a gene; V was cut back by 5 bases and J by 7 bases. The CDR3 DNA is TGTGCCAGCAGTAGGACAGGGCGGCAGCCCCAGCATTTT. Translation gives CASSRTGRQPQHF.

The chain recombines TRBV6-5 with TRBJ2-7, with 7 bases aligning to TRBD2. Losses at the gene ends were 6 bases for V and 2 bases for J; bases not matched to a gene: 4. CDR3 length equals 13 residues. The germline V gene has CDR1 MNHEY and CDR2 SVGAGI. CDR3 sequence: CASRRRGAYEQYF. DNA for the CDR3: TGTGCCAGCAGACGCCGGGGGGCCTACGAGCAGTACTTC.

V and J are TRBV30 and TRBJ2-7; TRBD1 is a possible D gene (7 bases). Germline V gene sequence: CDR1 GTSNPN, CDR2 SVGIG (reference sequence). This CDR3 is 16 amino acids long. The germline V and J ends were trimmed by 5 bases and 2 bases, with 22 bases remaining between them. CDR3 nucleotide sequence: TGTGCCTGGGCGGGACTCAGGGGGTTAGGGCCCTACGAGCAGTACTTC. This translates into CAWAGLRGLGPYEQYF.

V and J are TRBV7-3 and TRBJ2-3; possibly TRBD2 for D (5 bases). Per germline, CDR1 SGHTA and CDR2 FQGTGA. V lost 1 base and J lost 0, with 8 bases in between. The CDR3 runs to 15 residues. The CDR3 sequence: CASSLSGYSTDTQYF. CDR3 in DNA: TGTGCCAGCAGCTTAAGCGGGTACAGCACAGATACGCAGTATTTT.

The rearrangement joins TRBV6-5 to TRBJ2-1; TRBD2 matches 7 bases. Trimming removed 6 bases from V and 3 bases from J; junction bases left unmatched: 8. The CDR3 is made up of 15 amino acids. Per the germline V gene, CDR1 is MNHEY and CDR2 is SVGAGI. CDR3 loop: CASSPGLPHYNEQFF. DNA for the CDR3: TGTGCCAGCAGCCCGGGACTACCACACTACAATGAGCAGTTCTTC.

Here the CDR3 DNA reads TGTGCCAGCAGCTTAGCGAGCGGACAGGCCGCCTACGAGCAGTACTTC. Translation gives CASSLASGQAAYEQYF. J is TRBJ2-7 and V is TRBV7-8; 7 bases are a match to TRBD1. The V gene's germline CDR1 is SGHVS and CDR2 FQNEAQ. The J segment lost 2 bases and the V segment lost 0 bases, leaving 7 bases of the junction unmatched. CDR3 size: 16 residues.

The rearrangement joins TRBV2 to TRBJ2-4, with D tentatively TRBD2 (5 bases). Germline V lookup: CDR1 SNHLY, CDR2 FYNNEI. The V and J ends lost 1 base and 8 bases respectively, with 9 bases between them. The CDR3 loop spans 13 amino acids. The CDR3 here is CASSEEARDIQYF. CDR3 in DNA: TGTGCCAGCAGTGAAGAGGCGAGGGACATTCAGTACTTC.

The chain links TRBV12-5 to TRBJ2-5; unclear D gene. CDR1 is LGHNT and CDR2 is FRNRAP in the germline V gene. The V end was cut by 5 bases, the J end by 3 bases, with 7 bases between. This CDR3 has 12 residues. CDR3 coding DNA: TGTGCTAGTGGTCCAGATAAAGAGACCCAGTACTTC. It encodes CASGPDKETQYF.

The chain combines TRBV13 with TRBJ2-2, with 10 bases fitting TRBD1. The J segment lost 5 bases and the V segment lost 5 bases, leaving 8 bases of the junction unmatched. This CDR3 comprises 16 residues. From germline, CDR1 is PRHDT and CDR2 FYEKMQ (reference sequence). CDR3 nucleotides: TGTGCCAGCAGCGCAGACAGGGGGCTGCGGACCGGGGAGCTGTTTTTT. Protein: CASSADRGLRTGELFF.

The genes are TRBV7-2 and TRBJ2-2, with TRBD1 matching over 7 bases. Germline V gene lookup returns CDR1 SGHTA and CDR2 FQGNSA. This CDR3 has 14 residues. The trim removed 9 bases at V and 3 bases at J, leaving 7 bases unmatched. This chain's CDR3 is CASNGQDHTGELFF. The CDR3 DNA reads TGTGCCAGTAACGGACAGGACCACACCGGGGAGCTGTTTTTT. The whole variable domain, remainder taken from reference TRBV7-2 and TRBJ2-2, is GAGVSQSPSNKVTEKGKDVELRCDPISGHTALYWYRQSLGQGLEFLIYFQGNSAPDKSGLPSDRFSAERTGGSVSTLTIQRTQQEDSAVYLCASNGQDHTGELFFGEGSRLTVL.

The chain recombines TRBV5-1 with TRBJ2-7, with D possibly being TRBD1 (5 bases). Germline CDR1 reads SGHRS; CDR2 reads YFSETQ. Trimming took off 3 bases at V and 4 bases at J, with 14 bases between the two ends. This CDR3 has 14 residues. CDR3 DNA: TGCGCCAGCAGCTCGATTGGCAGGGAATACGAGCAGTACTTC. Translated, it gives CASSSIGREYEQYF.